This entry lists 9 T cell receptor beta chains sequenced from one sample in a study of blood T cell repertoires in COVID-19. Produced via immunoSEQ multiplex PCR; TCRdb's table is partial and in-frame only. The sample lists approximately 15,000 clones, roughly 73% seen once, with 20% to 25% in the top ten. Sequencing was done on a sample of peripheral blood. Receptor source: a boy aged 2-15 years with active or convalescent COVID-19.

V gene TRBV6-4 combines with J gene TRBJ1-2, with 7 nucleotides matching TRBD1. Trimming took 3 bases from V and 6 from J; bases not matched to a gene: 4. This CDR3 comprises 13 residues. Germline loops: CDR1 MRHNA, CDR2 SNTAGT. CDR3 sequence reads: CASSERTGDGYTF. Here the CDR3 DNA reads TGTGCCAGCAGTGAGCGGACAGGAGATGGCTACACCTTC.

The genes are TRBV7-9 and TRBJ2-3; weak D call: TRBD2 (5 bases). The V gene's germline CDR1 is SEHNR and CDR2 FQNEAQ (reference sequence). The CDR3 runs 14 residues. The germline V and J ends were trimmed by 0 bases and 4 bases, with 8 bases remaining between them. CDR3 in amino acids: CASSLAGVADTQYF. DNA of the CDR3: TGTGCCAGCAGCTTAGCGGGAGTAGCAGATACGCAGTATTTT.

The V and J genes are TRBV11-2 and TRBJ1-2, with 7 bases matching TRBD1. Germline trimming cut 5 bases from V and 6 bases from J; bases unmatched to any gene: 9. From germline, CDR1 is SGHAT and CDR2 FQNNGV. The CDR3 consists of 14 residues. This CDR3 is CASSSRQGRDGYTF. The CDR3 bases are TGTGCCAGCAGCAGCAGACAGGGCAGGGATGGCTACACCTTC.

The gene calls are TRBV28 and TRBJ2-5, with 7 bases fitting TRBD1. Losses at the gene ends were 5 bases for V and 1 base for J; bases not matched to a gene: 13. The CDR3 consists of 17 residues. Germline V gene sequence: CDR1 MDHEN, CDR2 SYDVKM. DNA for the CDR3: TGTGCCAGCAGTACCCGGCGGGCCACAGGGGCCCAAGAGACCCAGTACTTC. Translation gives CASSTRRATGAQETQYF.

The chain is built from TRBV21-1 and TRBJ1-2; TRBD1 is the table's D call, not checked against the DNA. TRBV21-1 is noted as a pseudogene. The CDR3 covers 14 residues. Here the CDR3 reads CASSKGGQGYGYTF. CDR3 in DNA: TGTGCCAGCAGCAAAGGGGGACAGGGTTATGGCTACACCTTC.

This sequence joins TRBV28 and TRBJ2-5; 8 nucleotides agree with TRBD2. The CDR3 runs 11 residues. The V gene's germline CDR1 is MDHEN and CDR2 SYDVKM. V lost 5 bases, J lost 7 bases, and 0 bases stayed unmatched. In nucleotides, the CDR3 is TGTGCCAGCAGTCGGGGGGGGACCCAGTACTTC. Its translation is CASSRGGTQYF. The variable domain in full, with the rest retrieved from reference TRBV28 and TRBJ2-5, is DVKVTQSSRYLVKRTGEKVFLECVQDMDHENMFWYRQDPGLGLRLIYFSYDVKMKEKGDIPEGYSVSREKKERFSLILESASTNQTSMYLCASSRGGTQYFGPGTRLLVL.

The chain has TRBV27 and TRBJ2-2; TRBD2 might be the D (5 bases). V was trimmed by 4 bases and J by 7 bases, leaving 16 bases between them. The CDR3 consists of 15 residues. The germline V gene has CDR1 MNHEY and CDR2 SMNVEV (reference sequence). Here the CDR3 reads CASSYSGSGIGELFF. The CDR3 coding sequence is TGTGCCAGCAGTTACTCGGGGTCGGGCATCGGGGAGCTGTTTTTT.

The chain uses TRBV12-5 and TRBJ2-2; tentative D call: TRBD1 (5 bases). Germline CDR1 and CDR2: LGHNT and FRNRAP. V was trimmed by 2 bases and J by 4 bases, leaving 14 bases between them. The CDR3 extends over 16 amino acids. Here the CDR3 reads CASGLLAGSPTGELFF. As DNA, the CDR3 is TGTGCTAGTGGTTTGCTGGCAGGGTCACCCACCGGGGAGCTGTTTTTT.

This clone occurred a few times. The J gene is TRBJ1-2, the V gene TRBV12-3 or TRBV12-4; D is unclear. The CDR3 contains 12 residues. V lost 2 bases, J lost 5 bases, and 6 bases lay in between. The CDR3, as DNA: TGTGCCAGCAGTTTATCAGATTATGGCTACACCTTC. Amino acid sequence: CASSLSDYGYTF.